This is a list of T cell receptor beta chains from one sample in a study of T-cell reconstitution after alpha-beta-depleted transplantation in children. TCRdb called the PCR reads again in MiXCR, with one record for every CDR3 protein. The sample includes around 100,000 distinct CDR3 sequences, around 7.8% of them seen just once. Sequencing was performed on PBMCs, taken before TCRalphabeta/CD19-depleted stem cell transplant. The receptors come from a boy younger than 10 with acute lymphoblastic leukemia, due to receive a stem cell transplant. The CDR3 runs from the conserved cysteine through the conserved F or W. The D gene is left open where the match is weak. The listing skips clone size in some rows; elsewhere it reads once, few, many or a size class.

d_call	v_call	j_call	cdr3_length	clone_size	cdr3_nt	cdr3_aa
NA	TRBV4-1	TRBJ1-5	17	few	TGCGCCAGCAGCCAAGACGCCACAGGGATAGGCAATCAGCCCCAGCATTTT	CASSQDATGIGNQPQHF
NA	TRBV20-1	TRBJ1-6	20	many	TGCAGTGCTAGAGCTCGGGGGCAGGGGACCGTGGGTACCTATAATTCACCCCTCCACTTT	CSARARGQGTVGTYNSPLHF
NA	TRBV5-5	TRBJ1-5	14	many	TGTGCCAGCAGCCAAGCCATCCTTTATCAGCCCCAGCATTTT	CASSQAILYQPQHF
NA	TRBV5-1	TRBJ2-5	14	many	TGCGCCAGCAGCCCCGAAGGAGGGGGGAAGACCCAGTACTTC	CASSPEGGGKTQYF
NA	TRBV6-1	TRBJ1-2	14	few	TGTGCCAGCAGTGAAGAAGGGCTAACACATGGCTACACCTTC	CASSEEGLTHGYTF
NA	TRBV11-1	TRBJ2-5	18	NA	TGTGCCAGCAGCTTGCACTCGGCAGGGCCCTTGTACCAAGAGACCCAGTACTTC	CASSLHSAGPLYQETQYF
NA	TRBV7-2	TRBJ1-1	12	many	TGTGCCAGCAGCCCCGGACTCGCTGAAGCTTTCTTT	CASSPGLAEAFF
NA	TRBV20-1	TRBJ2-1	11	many	TGCAGTACTGCTCGAAGGCATGAGCAGTTCTTC	CSTARRHEQFF
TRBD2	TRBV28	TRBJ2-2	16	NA	TGTGCCAGCAGTTTATCCGGACTAGTAGGGACCGGGGAGCTGTTTTTT	CASSLSGLVGTGELFF
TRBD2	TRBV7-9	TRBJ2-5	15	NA	TGTGCCAGCAGCTTAGTTCCGAGCGGGGTAGAGACCCAGTACTTC	CASSLVPSGVETQYF
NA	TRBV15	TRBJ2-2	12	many	TGTGCCACCAGCCGCAGCACCGGGGAGCTGTTTTTT	CATSRSTGELFF
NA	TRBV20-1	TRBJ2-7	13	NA	TGCAGTGCTAGGGGGACGTTAGACTACGAGCAGTACTTC	CSARGTLDYEQYF
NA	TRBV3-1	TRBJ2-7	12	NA	TGTGCCAGCAGCCAAAAGGGGTTAGAGCAGTACTTC	CASSQKGLEQYF
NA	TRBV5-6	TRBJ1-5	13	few	TGTGCCAGCAGCTTGGGGTGGAATCAGCCCCAGCATTTT	CASSLGWNQPQHF
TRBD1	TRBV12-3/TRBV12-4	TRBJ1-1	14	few	TGTGCCAGCAGCCCCAGGGGGGGTGACACTGAAGCTTTCTTT	CASSPRGGDTEAFF
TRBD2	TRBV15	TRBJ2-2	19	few	TGTGCCACCAGCAGAGATTTGGTAGCGGGGGGCCGGGAAACCGGGGAGCTGTTTTTT	CATSRDLVAGGRETGELFF
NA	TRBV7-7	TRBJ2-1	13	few	TGTGCCAGCAGCTTAGGGGCCGAGAATGAGCAGTTCTTC	CASSLGAENEQFF
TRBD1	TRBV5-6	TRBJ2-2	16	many	TGTGCCAGCAGCTTTGACAGGGCGTTGGAAACCGGGGAGCTGTTTTTT	CASSFDRALETGELFF
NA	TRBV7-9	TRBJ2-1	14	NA	TGTGCCAGCAGCTTATTGGCAGGGCTAAATGAGCAGTTCTTC	CASSLLAGLNEQFF
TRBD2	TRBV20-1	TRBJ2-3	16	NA	TGCAGTGCTAGGCTTAGGACTAGCGGGTGGCGGGATACGCAGTATTTT	CSARLRTSGWRDTQYF
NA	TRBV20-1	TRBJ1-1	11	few	TGCAGTGCTCAGGGGAGCACTGAAGCTTTCTTT	CSAQGSTEAFF
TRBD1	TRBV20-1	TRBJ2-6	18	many	TGCAGTGCTCCCGGGACAGGGAGCTCCTACTCTGGGGCCAACGTCCTGACTTTC	CSAPGTGSSYSGANVLTF
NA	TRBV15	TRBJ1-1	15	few	TGTGCCACCAGCCCGGAAGGACACTTCCTCACTGAAGCTTTCTTT	CATSPEGHFLTEAFF
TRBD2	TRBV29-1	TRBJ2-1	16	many	TGCAGCGTTCCTAGCGGGGGGTTAAGCTCCTACAATGAGCAGTTCTTC	CSVPSGGLSSYNEQFF
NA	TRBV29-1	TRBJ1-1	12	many	TGCAGCGTCGAACCAGGGGACACTGAAGCTTTCTTT	CSVEPGDTEAFF
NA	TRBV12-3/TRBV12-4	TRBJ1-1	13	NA	TGTGCCAGCAGCCGGGACCGGCGGACTGAAGCTTTCTTT	CASSRDRRTEAFF
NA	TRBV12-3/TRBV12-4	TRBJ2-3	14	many	TGTGCCAGCACCCAAGCGGCTAGCACAGATACGCAGTATTTT	CASTQAASTDTQYF
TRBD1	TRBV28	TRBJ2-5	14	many	TGTGCCAGCAACCCGGGACAGGTGCCAGAGACCCAGTACTTC	CASNPGQVPETQYF
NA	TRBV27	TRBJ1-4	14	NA	TGTGCCAGCAGTTCAACAGGACTTGAGGAAAAACTGTTTTTT	CASSSTGLEEKLFF
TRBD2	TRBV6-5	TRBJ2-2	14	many	TGTGCCAGCAGGGGGGGGAGGATGGACGGGGAGCTGTTTTTT	CASRGGRMDGELFF
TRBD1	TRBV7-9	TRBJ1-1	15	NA	TGTGCCAGCAGCACAGACAGGGTAGGATGGACTGAAGCTTTCTTT	CASSTDRVGWTEAFF
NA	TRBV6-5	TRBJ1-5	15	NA	TGTGCCAGCAGTTACGGGGGGGAGGGTAATCAGCCCCAGCATTTT	CASSYGGEGNQPQHF
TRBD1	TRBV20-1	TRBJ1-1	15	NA	TGCAGTGCTAGAGATGGAGACAGGGAAAACACTGAAGCTTTCTTT	CSARDGDRENTEAFF
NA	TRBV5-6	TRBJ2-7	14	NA	TGTGCCAGCAGCTTGGGCGGTGGTTCAGACGAGCAGTACTTC	CASSLGGGSDEQYF
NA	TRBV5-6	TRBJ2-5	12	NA	TGTGCCAGCAGCTTTGGGGGGGCGACCCAGTACTTC	CASSFGGATQYF
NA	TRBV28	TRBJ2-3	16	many	TGTGCCAGCAGTTTAACAGGCGTCATAGGATCAGATACGCAGTATTTT	CASSLTGVIGSDTQYF
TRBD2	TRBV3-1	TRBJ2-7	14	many	TGTGCCAGCAGCCCCGGGACTAGATACTACGAGCAGTACTTC	CASSPGTRYYEQYF
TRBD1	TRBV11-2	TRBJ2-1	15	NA	TGTGCCAGCAGCTCGACAGGGTCAAGCCACAATGAGCAGTTCTTC	CASSSTGSSHNEQFF
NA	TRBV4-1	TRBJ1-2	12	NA	TGCGCCAGCAGCAAGATTGGATATGGCTACACCTTC	CASSKIGYGYTF
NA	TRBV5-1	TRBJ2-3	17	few	TGCGCCAGCAGCTTGGGTCAGGTCGGATCTAGCACAGATACGCAGTATTTT	CASSLGQVGSSTDTQYF
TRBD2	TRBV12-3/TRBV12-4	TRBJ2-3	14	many	TGTGCCAGCAGCCGGGGACTAGCGGGGTATACGCAGTATTTT	CASSRGLAGYTQYF
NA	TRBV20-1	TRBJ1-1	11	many	TGCAGTGCCTTCACGTACACTGAAGCTTTCTTT	CSAFTYTEAFF
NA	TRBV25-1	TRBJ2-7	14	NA	TGTGCCAGCAGTGTGGAGAAGGCCCCCTACGAGCAGTACTTC	CASSVEKAPYEQYF
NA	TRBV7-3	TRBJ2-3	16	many	TGTGCCAGCAGCTTACTGGGCGGGGGCCCCTTTGATACGCAGTATTTT	CASSLLGGGPFDTQYF